These 13 T cell receptor beta chains share one sample of origin, sequenced in a study of cytomegalovirus exposure and HLA in healthy donors. PCR used 60 Vbeta primers and 13 Jbeta primers. Sequencing used immunoSEQ multiplex PCR; TCRdb keeps in-frame clones, though not all of them. The table has about 130,000 clones, 65% to 85% seen once; the top ten hold over 1%. The sequenced sample was PBMCs. The receptor source for this set is a boy younger than 18 in good health and CMV-seronegative.

This chain connects TRBV29-1 to TRBJ2-1; weak D call: TRBD2 (5 bases). Trimming took 4 bases from V and 8 from J, leaving 15 bases between them. The CDR3 is 13 amino acids. Germline V CDR1 and CDR2: SQVTM, ANQGSEA. Here the CDR3 DNA reads TGCAGCGTTGGGAGGTTTGGGATCGATGAGCAGTTCTTC. This gives the protein CSVGRFGIDEQFF.

J is TRBJ2-2 and V is TRBV6-1, with D maybe TRBD1 (5 bases). Germline V CDR1 and CDR2: MNHNS, SASEGT. V dropped 4 bases and J dropped 3 bases, with 9 bases sitting between them. The length of the CDR3 is 14 residues. The CDR3 coding sequence is TGTGCCAGCAGTGGATTACAGGACACCGGGGAGCTGTTTTTT. It yields the protein CASSGLQDTGELFF.

The chain combines TRBV2 with TRBJ2-7, with D possibly being TRBD2 (5 bases). There are 16 residues in the CDR3. Trimming left V 1 base short and J 0 bases short, with 13 bases between. Germline CDR1 SNHLY, CDR2 FYNNEI. CDR3 region: CASSEGIPGTSYEQYF. CDR3 in DNA: TGTGCCAGCAGTGAAGGAATACCGGGAACCTCCTACGAGCAGTACTTC.

The chain uses TRBV19 and TRBJ2-1; TRBD1 matches at 9 bases. CDR3 length equals 14 residues. V gave up 1 base and J gave up 8 bases; unmatched junction bases: 3. Germline CDR1 LNHDA, CDR2 SQIVND (reference sequence). The CDR3 is CASSIVRTGDEQFF. As DNA, the CDR3 is TGTGCCAGTAGTATAGTCCGGACAGGGGATGAGCAGTTCTTC.

The chain has TRBV9 and TRBJ1-1; D might be TRBD1 (6 bases). Trimming left V 3 bases short and J 4 bases short, with 10 bases between. There are 13 residues in the CDR3. Per germline, CDR1 SGDLS and CDR2 YYNGEE. DNA of the CDR3: TGTGCCAGCAGCGAGGACAGAGGCACTGAAGCTTTCTTT. Translating it yields CASSEDRGTEAFF. The variable domain in full, with the rest retrieved from reference TRBV9 and TRBJ1-1, is DSGVTQTPKHLITATGQRVTLRCSPRSGDLSVYWYQQSLDQGLQFLIQYYNGEERAKGNILERFSAQQFPDLHSELNLSSLELGDSALYFCASSEDRGTEAFFGQGTRLTVV.

In its sample, this clone was seen once. The chain links TRBV7-7 to TRBJ1-1, with D hard to call. The ends were cut back, 2 bases at V and 0 bases at J, with 4 bases in the middle. CDR3 length: 13 amino acids. Germline V gene data show CDR1 as SSHAT and CDR2 as FNYEAQ (reference sequence). Here the CDR3 reads CASSLHLNTEAFF. In nucleotides, the CDR3 is TGTGCCAGCAGCTTACATCTGAACACTGAAGCTTTCTTT. Full variable domain (remainder filled in from reference TRBV7-7 and TRBJ1-1): GAGVSQSPRYKVTKRGQDVTLRCDPISSHATLYWYQQALGQGPEFLTYFNYEAQPDKSGLPSDRFSAERPEGSISTLTIQRTEQRDSAMYRCASSLHLNTEAFFGQGTRLTVV.

The V call is TRBV6-6, the J call TRBJ1-2; tentatively, D is TRBD1 (5 bases). V was clipped by 5 bases and J by 4 bases, with 20 bases between them. This CDR3 contains 16 residues. Germline V gene sequence: CDR1 MNHNY, CDR2 SVGAGI (reference sequence). CDR3 loop: CASSAPGPEGVYGYTF. The CDR3 nucleotides read TGTGCCAGCAGTGCCCCCGGACCCGAAGGGGTCTATGGCTACACCTTC.

The V gene is TRBV7-9, the J gene TRBJ1-1; D not certain. The CDR3 is 11 amino acids. The germline V and J ends were trimmed by 5 bases and 10 bases, with 11 bases remaining between them. The germline CDR1 and CDR2 sequences are SEHNR and FQNEAQ (reference sequence). Written as DNA, the CDR3 is TGTGCCAGCAGCCCCCCGGGAGGAGCTTTCTTT. As protein: CASSPPGGAFF.

The chain carries TRBV6-4 and TRBJ1-2; 12 nucleotides agree with TRBD1. There are 16 residues in the CDR3. Germline CDR1 reads MRHNA; CDR2 reads SNTAGT. V lost 3 bases to trimming and J lost 2 bases; unmatched junction nucleotides: 4. CDR3 bases: TGTGCCAGCAGTGATGAGGGGACAGGGGGCAACTATGGCTACACCTTC. The encoded protein is CASSDEGTGGNYGYTF.

CDR3 bases: TGTGCCAGCAGTGCCCCGGGGTACACTGAAGCTTTCTTT. It specifies CASSAPGYTEAFF. This chain links TRBV25-1 with TRBJ1-1; D gene ambiguous. Trimming left V 4 bases short and J 3 bases short, with 9 bases between. Germline CDR1 MGHDK, CDR2 SYGVNS. This CDR3 region has 13 residues.

The V call is TRBV6-6, the J call TRBJ2-5; 10 bases line up with TRBD2. The J segment lost 5 bases and the V segment lost 1 base, leaving 7 bases of the junction unmatched. Germline CDR1 is MNHNY and CDR2 is SVGAGI (reference sequence). The CDR3 sequence is 16 residues long. Written as DNA, the CDR3 is TGTGCCAGCAGTTACTTAAGCGGGAGGGCCGTGGAGACCCAGTACTTC. It codes for CASSYLSGRAVETQYF.

The rearrangement joins TRBV7-2 to TRBJ1-3; TRBD1 is a possible D gene (6 bases). This CDR3 has 17 residues. Germline V lookup: CDR1 SGHTA, CDR2 FQGNSA. Trimming left V 6 bases short and J 0 bases short, with 18 bases between. The CDR3 region is CASSYGGSSSSGNTIYF. CDR3 DNA sequence: TGTGCCAGCAGTTATGGGGGCAGTTCCAGCTCTGGAAACACCATATATTTT.

The chain uses TRBV7-2 and TRBJ2-7; 10 positions match TRBD1. J gave up 5 bases and V 1 base, and 11 bases lay outside the gene matches. This CDR3 is built from 17 residues. Germline lookup yields CDR1 SGHTA and CDR2 FQGNSA. The CDR3 DNA reads as TGTGCCAGCAGCTTAGGAGCAGGGGGACAGGGGCCCCACGAGCAGTACTTC. Protein product: CASSLGAGGQGPHEQYF.